Below, 8 T cell receptor beta chains from the same sample are listed, as sequenced in a study of blood T cell repertoires in COVID-19. Data came from immunoSEQ multiplex PCR; TCRdb stores just in-frame clones and leaves some out. This sample yields hundreds of thousands of clones, of which roughly nine tenths are seen a single time; about 1% belongs to the top ten. Sequencing used PBMCs or T cells enriched from blood (not recorded which). The receptors originated from a young man who had recovered from COVID-19.

The chain couples TRBV5-1 to TRBJ1-5, with 8 bases identical to TRBD1. Unmatched junction bases numbered 4, after V lost 4 bases and J lost 1 base. The CDR3 covers 15 residues. Germline assignment: CDR1 SGHRS and CDR2 YFSETQ. The CDR3 DNA sequence: TGCGCCAGCAGCCCACGACAGGGGAGCAATCAGCCCCAGCATTTT. Its translation: CASSPRQGSNQPQHF.

This chain joins TRBV9 and TRBJ2-1, with D tentatively TRBD2 (5 bases). Germline V CDR1 and CDR2: SGDLS, YYNGEE. V was shortened by 2 bases and J by 2 bases, with 14 bases between the two germline ends. This CDR3 region has 16 residues. The CDR3 sequence: CASSVGLHITYNEQFF. For the CDR3, the DNA is TGTGCCAGCAGCGTTGGACTCCACATAACCTACAATGAGCAGTTCTTC.

The chain carries TRBV5-4 and TRBJ1-2; perhaps TRBD1 as D (6 bases). CDR3 length: 13 amino acids. Germline CDR1 and CDR2: SGHNT and YYREEE (reference sequence). Here the CDR3 DNA reads TGTGCAGCCGGGACATCCACCCATTATGGCTACACCTTC. Translation: CAAGTSTHYGYTF.

This sequence joins TRBV5-1 and TRBJ1-1; D possibly corresponds to TRBD1 (6 bases). The V gene's germline CDR1 is SGHRS and CDR2 YFSETQ. The ends were cut back, 2 bases at V and 3 bases at J, with 8 bases in the middle. The CDR3 totals 13 residues. For the CDR3, the DNA is TGCGCCAGCAGCTTCAGGACAGACACTGAAGCTTTCTTT. This gives the protein CASSFRTDTEAFF.

This chain joins TRBV7-3 and TRBJ1-4; the D gene is possibly TRBD1 (5 bases). Between the trimmed V and J ends, which lost 11 bases and 0 bases, there was a span of 16 bases. CDR1 and CDR2 from the germline V gene are SGHTA and FQGTGA. The CDR3 covers 15 residues. CDR3 nucleotide sequence: TGTGCCTTATCGGGAGGGGAAGCAACTAATGAAAAACTGTTTTTT. Its translation: CALSGGEATNEKLFF. The full variable domain, its missing parts supplied by reference TRBV7-3 and TRBJ1-4, is GAGVSQTPSNKVTEKGKYVELRCDPISGHTALYWYRQSLGQGPEFLIYFQGTGAADDSGLPNDRFFAVRPEGSVSTLKIQRTERGDSAVYLCALSGGEATNEKLFFGSGTQLSVL.

The J gene is TRBJ2-7, the V gene TRBV27; D perhaps matches TRBD1 (6 bases). The V end was cut by 2 bases, the J end by 3 bases, with 14 bases between. CDR1 is MNHEY and CDR2 is SMNVEV in the germline V gene (reference sequence). CDR3 length: 15 amino acids. The CDR3 region has the DNA TGTGCCAGCAGTTTAGTTTCCGGGACATACTACGAGCAGTACTTC. Translation: CASSLVSGTYYEQYF.

The chain carries TRBV28 and TRBJ2-7; 9 bases fit TRBD1. The germline gives CDR1 MDHEN, CDR2 SYDVKM. V trimming: 7 bases; J trimming: 3 bases; junction bases outside the gene matches: 7. The CDR3 has 14 residues. This CDR3 reads CASIGQGRYYEQYF. The CDR3 nucleotides are TGTGCCAGCATCGGACAGGGGCGCTACTACGAGCAGTACTTC.

The chain couples TRBV18 to TRBJ2-7; 7 positions agree with TRBD2. V shed 1 base and J 10 bases; nucleotides not matched to a gene: 10. There are 14 residues in the CDR3. Germline loops: CDR1 KGHSH, CDR2 LQKENI. This CDR3 reads CASSPRREVDFQYF. The CDR3 DNA is TGTGCCAGCTCACCACGACGGGAGGTTGACTTTCAGTACTTC.